Listed here is a single T cell receptor (beta chain). CDR3 length equals 16 residues. V lost 4 bases, J lost 4 bases, and 19 bases lay in between. Germline loops: CDR1 MNHEY, CDR2 SMNVEV (reference sequence). This sample is part of a study of blood T cell repertoires in COVID-19. For the study at large: Acute and convalescent COVID-19 samples came from the United States, Italy and Spain. T cells, B-cell-depleted T cells, or PBMCs supplied cDNA or gDNA.

Original processing notes: The assay estimated nucleated cells by amplifying reference gene primers. Measured with immunoSEQ multiplex PCR; TCRdb has only the in-frame clones, and not every one. V, J and clone size are taken as reported in that table, and D and trimming were inferred from the DNA itself. The sample shows 150,000 to 200,000 clones, 80% to 90% of them seen only once. This clonotype was obtained from a woman aged 55-70 years who had recovered from COVID-19. V and J are TRBV27 and TRBJ1-2; D may be TRBD1 (5 bases). Material for sequencing was peripheral blood. Here the CDR3 DNA reads TGTGCCAGCAGTTCACCCTCCCAGGGTCTAGTCTATGGCTACACCTTC. Protein sequence: CASSSPSQGLVYGYTF.